The entry that follows covers one T cell receptor (beta chain) sequence. Original processing notes: It was from reference gene primer amplification that nucleated cell counts were estimated. Only in-frame clones appear in the TCRdb table, and some are missing; sequencing was by immunoSEQ multiplex PCR. Clone size and V and J calls were adopted from that table, with D and trimming inferred from the DNA. This sample has some 44,000 clones, with 92% found just once. CDR1 and CDR2 (germline): SGHVS, FQNEAQ. CDR3 length: 15 residues. V gave up 5 bases and J gave up 8 bases; unmatched junction bases: 8. The sample originates from a study of blood T cell repertoires in COVID-19. Across the whole study: Samples taken during acute and convalescent COVID-19 were collected in the United States, Italy and Spain. T cells, B-cell-depleted T cells, or PBMCs provided the cDNA or gDNA that served as material.

The TCR comes from a human donor in a cohort sampled during active COVID-19. The sequenced sample consisted of peripheral blood. The chain uses TRBV7-8 and TRBJ1-4, with TRBD1 identical over 10 bases. The CDR3 DNA reads as TGTGCCAGCAGCGATCCGGGACAGGGGCCCGAAAAACTGTTTTTT. Amino acids: CASSDPGQGPEKLFF.